This T cell receptor (beta chain) originates from a study of blood T cell repertoires in COVID-19. Background on the study: COVID-19 samples collected from the United States, Italy and Spain covered acute and convalescent phases.

The study recruited people aged roughly 18 to 95 years across approximately 24 US areas. Participant-reported clinical history was the basis for cohort assignment. Recovered Cohort 3 donors showed two negative PCRs, clearance, or symptom resolution. The table came from immunoSEQ multiplex PCR; TCRdb's copy has only in-frame clones and leaves some out. The data hold hundreds of thousands of clones, with just over 85% observed a single time. Trimming took off 1 base at V and 2 bases at J, with 16 bases between the two ends. Germline CDR1 SGHVT, CDR2 SQSDAQ. This CDR3 comprises 17 residues. This rearrangement joins TRBV7-4 to TRBJ2-3, with a weak D call TRBD1 (5 bases). The sample comprised PBMCs or T cells enriched from blood (not recorded which). This clonotype originated in a middle-aged man who had recovered from COVID-19. CDR3 amino acids: CASSLEVSKQDTDTQYF. The CDR3 DNA is TGTGCCAGCAGCTTAGAGGTCTCGAAACAGGACACAGATACGCAGTATTTT.